This entry lists 22 T cell receptor beta chains sequenced from one sample in a study of HIV-infected patients and healthy controls. Around 450 ng RNA was reverse transcribed with alpha and beta constant-region primers. Separate chain-specific third strand synthesis with multiplexing indices produced the alpha and beta libraries. TCRdb re-called the 5' RACE reads through MiXCR, storing one row per CDR3 protein. Here the sample spans about 5,700 distinct CDR3 sequences, roughly 8.7% being singletons. Roughly three months, about 14 weeks, into antiretroviral therapy, follow-up blood was collected. All unsorted peripheral T cells were captured because whole blood was used without fractionation. The sample in question was blood, obtained during antiretroviral therapy. The receptors were sampled from an adult with HIV infection.

This clonotype was recorded at least ten times. This rearrangement joins TRBV15 to TRBJ1-4; D gene ambiguous. Trimming removed 5 bases from V and 8 bases from J, with 15 bases in between. CDR3 length: 14 amino acids. From germline, CDR1 is LNHNV and CDR2 YYDKDF (reference sequence). This CDR3 is CATSHRSGGEKLFF. The CDR3 bases are TGTGCCACCAGCCACCGGTCGGGCGGGGAAAAACTGTTTTTT.

This clonotype is deemed medium-sized. The V and J genes are TRBV28 and TRBJ2-7; a possible D gene is TRBD1 (6 bases). The CDR3 runs 15 residues. Trimming stripped 2 bases from V and 3 bases from J, with 14 bases between. CDR1 and CDR2 (germline): MDHEN, SYDVKM. The CDR3 DNA reads TGTGCCAGCAGTTTACAACAGGGCATCTACTACGAGCAGTACTTC. Translating it yields CASSLQQGIYYEQYF.

This clonotype was detected ten times or more. V is TRBV6-6 and J is TRBJ1-1; D remains ambiguous. The CDR3 covers 17 residues. Germline V gives CDR1 MNHNY, CDR2 SVGAGI (reference sequence). The V gene lost 2 bases and the J gene lost 0 bases, with 16 bases spanning the gap. The CDR3 region has the DNA TGTGCCAGCAGTTACCCCTACGCGGGCAACTTGAACACTGAAGCTTTCTTT. Amino acid sequence: CASSYPYAGNLNTEAFF.

This clonotype was detected ten times or more. This chain links TRBV6-6 with TRBJ1-4, with 9 bases identical to TRBD1. With 5 bases clipped from V and 8 bases from J, the junction kept 9 bases outside the gene matches. The CDR3 consists of 15 residues. From germline, CDR1 is MNHNY and CDR2 SVGAGI (reference sequence). DNA of the CDR3: TGTGCCAGCAGTACGTGGGACAGGGTTTTCGAAAAACTGTTTTTT. This codes for CASSTWDRVFEKLFF.

This clonotype was recorded at least ten times. The J gene is TRBJ2-7, the V gene TRBV28; D not resolved. V lost 4 bases and J 6 bases, leaving 10 bases between the germline ends. The length of the CDR3 is 12 residues. Germline V gene data show CDR1 as MDHEN and CDR2 as SYDVKM. This chain's CDR3 is CASSWSVGEQYF. The CDR3, as DNA: TGTGCCAGCAGTTGGTCCGTCGGCGAGCAGTACTTC.

This clonotype is classed as large. The CDR3 DNA follows: TGCAGTGCTAGAGGGGACAATGGGGGAACTAGCTCTGGAAACACCATATATTTT. Its translation is CSARGDNGGTSSGNTIYF. The chain carries TRBV20-1 and TRBJ1-3, with D possibly matching TRBD1 (6 bases). From germline, CDR1 is DFQATT and CDR2 SNEGSKA (reference sequence). This CDR3 spans 18 amino acids. The V end was cut by 1 base, the J end by 0 bases, with 19 bases between.

Judged by abundance, this clonotype is medium-sized. This chain links TRBV6-5 with TRBJ2-5; D possibly corresponds to TRBD2 (5 bases). CDR1 and CDR2 from the germline V gene are MNHEY and SVGAGI. The CDR3 spans 13 residues. V was pared by 0 bases and J by 5 bases, with 7 bases between. CDR3: CASSYSTGETQYF. CDR3 coding DNA: TGTGCCAGCAGTTACTCGACGGGGGAGACCCAGTACTTC.

This clonotype was observed at least ten times. The rearrangement joins TRBV6-5 to TRBJ2-3; 9 nucleotides match TRBD2. This CDR3 is built from 17 residues. V shed 5 bases, J shed 4 bases, and the junction held 13 bases outside the gene matches. CDR1 is MNHEY, CDR2 SVGAGI, per germline. The CDR3 here is CASSLRGSGGTPDTQYF. CDR3 in DNA: TGTGCCAGCAGTCTCCGGGGTAGCGGGGGTACCCCAGATACGCAGTATTTT.

This clonotype was observed at least ten times. This chain links TRBV5-1 with TRBJ2-3; TRBD1 matches at 10 bases. The CDR3 spans 17 residues. V was clipped by 4 bases and J by 0 bases; unmatched bases: 8. CDR1 is SGHRS and CDR2 is YFSETQ in the germline V gene. This chain's CDR3 is CASSQDGTGVSTDTQYF. The CDR3 coding sequence is TGCGCCAGCAGCCAGGATGGGACAGGGGTTAGCACAGATACGCAGTATTTT. The entire variable domain, with the rest obtained from reference TRBV5-1 and TRBJ2-3, is as follows: KAGVTQTPRYLIKTRGQQVTLSCSPISGHRSVSWYQQTPGQGLQFLFEYFSETQRNKGNFPGRFSGRQFSNSRSEMNVSTLELGDSALYLCASSQDGTGVSTDTQYFGPGTRLTVL.

This clonotype was detected ten times or more. The chain is built from TRBV11-2 and TRBJ2-7; D is unclear. The CDR3 consists of 14 residues. The V end was cut by 1 base, the J end by 0 bases, with 7 bases between. Germline values: CDR1 SGHAT, CDR2 FQNNGV. As DNA, the CDR3 is TGTGCCAGCAGCTTAGTCGCAGCCTCCTACGAGCAGTACTTC. This gives the protein CASSLVAASYEQYF.

Many counts were recorded for this clonotype. The chain links TRBV28 to TRBJ1-2; TRBD1 might be the D (6 bases). Looked up from germline, CDR1 is MDHEN and CDR2 is SYDVKM. The CDR3 consists of 13 residues. Trimming cost V 2 bases and J 4 bases, with 8 bases left between them. Here the CDR3 reads CASSLTGSYGYTF. DNA of the CDR3: TGTGCCAGCAGTTTAACAGGGAGCTATGGCTACACCTTC.

This clonotype is categorized as medium-sized. The gene calls are TRBV5-6 and TRBJ1-5, with 12 bases aligning to TRBD1. Per germline, CDR1 SGHDT and CDR2 YYEEEE. Trimming at V came to 2 bases and at J to 3 bases, leaving 6 bases not matched to a gene. The CDR3 runs to 17 residues. The CDR3 sequence is CASSLTGTGGFNQPQHF. The CDR3 DNA is TGTGCCAGCAGCTTAACCGGGACAGGGGGCTTCAATCAGCCCCAGCATTTT.

This clonotype has just a few counts. The J gene is TRBJ2-7, the V gene TRBV2; D is possibly TRBD2 (5 bases). Trimming cost V 3 bases and J 2 bases, with 17 bases left between them. Germline V lookup: CDR1 SNHLY, CDR2 FYNNEI. There are 16 residues in the CDR3. In nucleotides, the CDR3 is TGTGCCAGCAGTGAGTTAAGCAGCTATAGCGCCTACGAGCAGTACTTC. This translates into CASSELSSYSAYEQYF.

This clonotype was detected many times. The genes are TRBV19 and TRBJ2-7; 13 bases line up with TRBD2. The CDR3 is made up of 15 amino acids. Germline CDR1 is LNHDA and CDR2 is SQIVND (reference sequence). V gave up 5 bases and J gave up 2 bases; unmatched junction bases: 3. The CDR3 is CASSPGLAGAYEQYF. For the CDR3, the DNA is TGTGCCAGTAGTCCAGGACTAGCGGGGGCCTACGAGCAGTACTTC.

Many counts were recorded for this clonotype. The chain is built from TRBV23-1 and TRBJ1-2; 8 bases are shared with TRBD1. TRBV23-1 is given ORF status, its function remaining uncertain. The CDR3 runs 16 residues. V lost 3 bases and J lost 7; bases outside the gene matches: 13. The CDR3 coding sequence is TGCGCCAGCAGTCATTCAGTGCCGGGACAGGATTGTGGCTACACCTTC. Translated, it gives CASSHSVPGQDCGYTF.

This clonotype was counted ten times or more. The V call is TRBV12-3 or TRBV12-4, the J call TRBJ2-3, with 8 bases that match TRBD2. The length of the CDR3 is 19 residues. V trimming: 5 bases; J trimming: 0 bases; junction bases outside the gene matches: 16. This chain's CDR3 is CASSLSPTGGPLSTDTQYF. CDR3 in DNA: TGTGCCAGCAGTCTATCCCCAACGGGAGGGCCCCTAAGCACAGATACGCAGTATTTT.

This clonotype is categorized as medium-sized. The V call is TRBV20-1, the J call TRBJ2-5, with TRBD2 matching 11 bases. V lost 4 bases to trimming and J lost 4 bases; unmatched junction nucleotides: 11. The CDR3 has 16 amino acids. In germline, CDR1 is DFQATT, CDR2 SNEGSKA (reference sequence). The CDR3: CSATGLAGVYRETQYF. In nucleotides, the CDR3 is TGCAGTGCTACCGGACTAGCGGGCGTCTACCGAGAGACCCAGTACTTC.

In this sample, this clonotype is medium-sized. The DNA for the CDR3 is TGTGCCACCGAACCGGGACCCCAGGGACTGTTTTTT. Its protein product is CATEPGPQGLFF. The chain recombines TRBV24-1 with TRBJ2-2; D may match TRBD1 or TRBD2 (5 bases each). CDR3 length: 12 residues. The V and J ends lost 9 bases and 14 bases respectively, with 18 bases between them. Germline loops: CDR1 KGHDR, CDR2 SFDVKD.

This clonotype was found a few times. The genes are TRBV6-1 and TRBJ2-3, with 13 bases identical to TRBD2. With V trimmed by 2 bases and J by 4 bases, 6 bases remained unmatched. The CDR3 consists of 17 residues. Germline V gene data show CDR1 as MNHNS and CDR2 as SASEGT. CDR3 loop: CASSEQRTSGRSDTQYF. The CDR3 DNA reads TGTGCCAGCAGTGAACAAAGGACTAGCGGGAGATCAGATACGCAGTATTTT.

The sample holds many counts of this clonotype. This chain connects TRBV28 to TRBJ2-3; D possibly corresponds to TRBD2 (5 bases). Germline V lookup: CDR1 MDHEN, CDR2 SYDVKM. Trimming took off 7 bases at V and 0 bases at J, with 20 bases between the two ends. This CDR3 has 17 amino acids. The CDR3 region is CASTPDRRVLSTDTQYF. DNA for the CDR3: TGTGCCAGCACCCCCGATCGGCGGGTTTTGAGCACAGATACGCAGTATTTT. The full variable domain, rest sourced from reference TRBV28 and TRBJ2-3, is DVKVTQSSRYLVKRTGEKVFLECVQDMDHENMFWYRQDPGLGLRLIYFSYDVKMKEKGDIPEGYSVSREKKERFSLILESASTNQTSMYLCASTPDRRVLSTDTQYFGPGTRLTVL.

This clonotype rates as medium-sized (0.01 to 0.1%). The chain links TRBV6-4 to TRBJ2-1; 7 nucleotides match TRBD2. This CDR3 spans 16 amino acids. CDR1 and CDR2 from the germline V gene are MRHNA and SNTAGT. V was clipped by 3 bases and J by 1 base; unmatched bases: 6. For the CDR3, the DNA is TGTGCCAGCAGTGAAGAACTAGCGCTGTCCTACAATGAGCAGTTCTTC. This gives the protein CASSEELALSYNEQFF.

This clonotype is deemed medium-sized. The V call is TRBV6-1, the J call TRBJ2-7; D is perhaps TRBD2 (6 bases). V lost 1 base and J lost 7, with 17 bases in between. Germline values: CDR1 MNHNS, CDR2 SASEGT. The CDR3 consists of 15 residues. The CDR3 bases are TGTGCCAGCAGTGAAGTGGCTAGCGCCCGCCTGGAGCAGTACTTC. Protein product: CASSEVASARLEQYF.